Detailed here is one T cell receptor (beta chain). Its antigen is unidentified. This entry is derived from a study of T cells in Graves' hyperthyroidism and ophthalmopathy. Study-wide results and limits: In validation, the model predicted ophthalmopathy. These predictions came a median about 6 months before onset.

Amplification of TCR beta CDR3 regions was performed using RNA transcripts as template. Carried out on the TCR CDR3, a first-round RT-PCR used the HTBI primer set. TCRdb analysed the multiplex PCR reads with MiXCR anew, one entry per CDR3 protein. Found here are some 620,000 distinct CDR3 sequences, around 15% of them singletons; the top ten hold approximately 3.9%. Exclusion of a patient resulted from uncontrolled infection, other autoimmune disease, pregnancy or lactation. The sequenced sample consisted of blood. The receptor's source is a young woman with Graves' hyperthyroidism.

DNA for the CDR3: TGCAGCGTCCTGACAGGCGGGAATGAGCAGTTCTTC. It codes for CSVLTGGNEQFF. The V call is TRBV29-1, the J call TRBJ2-1; a weak D match, TRBD1 (6 bases). Trimming left V 6 bases short and J 7 bases short, with 13 bases between. CDR3 length equals 12 residues. Germline V gene data show CDR1 as SQVTM and CDR2 as ANQGSEA.